This T cell receptor beta chain was identified in a study of blood T cells in healthy people across ages. This CDR3 is 13 amino acids long. Germline CDR1 is ENHRY and CDR2 is SYGVKD. The ends lost 6 bases at V and 4 bases at J; junction bases unmatched: 5. Combining a sample-barcoded 5' primer with a J-beta primer mix, a second PCR ran for about 7 to 12 cycles. Every molecule of cDNA carried a tag from a template-switch adaptor with 12 random nucleotides. TCRdb reprocessed the 5' RACE reads with MiXCR, giving one entry per CDR3 protein. This table has 1.5 million to 2 million distinct CDR3 sequences, roughly two fifths appearing once.

This TCR derives from a human donor in good health. Sequencing input: blood. V and J are TRBV10-3 and TRBJ2-5; 7 positions agree with TRBD1. In DNA form, the CDR3 reads TGTGCCATCAGGGCCACAGGGGTAGAGACCCAGTACTTC. Amino acid sequence: CAIRATGVETQYF.